The next 8 T cell receptor beta chains were all read from a single sample in a study of blood T cell repertoires in COVID-19. The data were produced by immunoSEQ multiplex PCR, yet TCRdb's version contains in-frame clones alone and is incomplete. Here the sample spans 100,000 or so clones, about 85% being singletons. Source material: peripheral blood. The receptors stem from a woman in her 70s with active or convalescent COVID-19.

The J gene is TRBJ2-7, the V gene TRBV3-1 (or the pseudogene TRBV3-2), with a weak D call TRBD2 (6 bases). Germline CDR1 is LGHDT and CDR2 is YNNKEL (reference sequence). Trimming shortened V by 4 bases and J by 2 bases, and 12 bases separated the two germline ends. This CDR3 is 14 amino acids long. This CDR3 reads CASSPMGGAYEQYF. As DNA, the CDR3 is TGTGCCAGCAGCCCGATGGGCGGGGCCTACGAGCAGTACTTC.

The chain joins TRBV5-1 to TRBJ1-1; D remains unclear. The CDR3 has 15 amino acids. Germline assignment: CDR1 SGHRS and CDR2 YFSETQ. V was cut by 4 bases and J by 2 bases, with 15 bases left in between. As DNA, the CDR3 is TGCGCCAGCAGCATACAGACTACCCAAAACACTGAAGCTTTCTTT. It yields the protein CASSIQTTQNTEAFF.

The V gene is TRBV7-9, the J gene TRBJ1-1; TRBD1 agrees at 10 bases. The CDR3 loop spans 15 amino acids. Unmatched junction bases numbered 7, after V lost 1 base and J lost 8 bases. The germline V gene has CDR1 SEHNR and CDR2 FQNEAQ (reference sequence). The CDR3 sequence: CASSLGGRDRGEAFF. CDR3 bases: TGTGCCAGCAGCTTAGGGGGGAGGGACAGGGGAGAAGCTTTCTTT.

Only a few counts were recorded for this clone. The V and J genes are TRBV5-1 and TRBJ1-5; no clear D gene. Germline lookup yields CDR1 SGHRS and CDR2 YFSETQ. The CDR3 loop spans 14 amino acids. Trimming left V 0 bases short and J 6 bases short, with 10 bases between. The CDR3 spells CASSLGAGGQPQHF. In nucleotides, the CDR3 is TGCGCCAGCAGCTTGGGGGCGGGTGGTCAGCCCCAGCATTTT.

The chain combines TRBV9 with TRBJ1-1, with 10 bases matching TRBD1. The CDR3 runs to 14 residues. CDR1 SGDLS and CDR2 YYNGEE come from the germline V gene. V gave up 4 bases and J gave up 3 bases; unmatched junction bases: 3. CDR3 DNA sequence: TGTGCCAGCAGCCTCGGGACAGGGGACACTGAAGCTTTCTTT. Translating gives CASSLGTGDTEAFF. Complete variable domain (other parts from reference TRBV9 and TRBJ1-1): DSGVTQTPKHLITATGQRVTLRCSPRSGDLSVYWYQQSLDQGLQFLIQYYNGEERAKGNILERFSAQQFPDLHSELNLSSLELGDSALYFCASSLGTGDTEAFFGQGTRLTVV.

In its sample, this clone was seen once. J is TRBJ1-2 and V is TRBV28, with 11 nucleotides matching TRBD1. Germline values: CDR1 MDHEN, CDR2 SYDVKM. After removal of 6 bases from V and 6 bases from J, the junction contained 6 bases not matched to a gene. The CDR3 is made up of 14 amino acids. The CDR3 is CASSLRTGGNGYTF. Written as DNA, the CDR3 is TGTGCCAGCAGCCTACGGACAGGGGGCAATGGCTACACCTTC.

The V and J genes are TRBV19 and TRBJ1-1; 12 nucleotides agree with TRBD1. In germline, CDR1 is LNHDA, CDR2 SQIVND (reference sequence). V shed 5 bases, J shed 1 base, and the junction held 8 bases outside the gene matches. This CDR3 region has 17 residues. The CDR3 DNA sequence: TGTGCCAGTAGTGCCTCGGGACAGGGGGCAACGAACACTGAAGCTTTCTTT. It yields the protein CASSASGQGATNTEAFF.

This clone has just a few counts. This sequence joins TRBV29-1 and TRBJ1-1; TRBD1 is a possible D gene (5 bases). V dropped 7 bases and J dropped 1 base, with 16 bases sitting between them. This CDR3 has 14 residues. Germline V gives CDR1 SQVTM, CDR2 ANQGSEA. The CDR3 DNA sequence: TGCAGCGCTGGGGCAGGCCAGGGGAACACTGAAGCTTTCTTT. It is translated as CSAGAGQGNTEAFF.